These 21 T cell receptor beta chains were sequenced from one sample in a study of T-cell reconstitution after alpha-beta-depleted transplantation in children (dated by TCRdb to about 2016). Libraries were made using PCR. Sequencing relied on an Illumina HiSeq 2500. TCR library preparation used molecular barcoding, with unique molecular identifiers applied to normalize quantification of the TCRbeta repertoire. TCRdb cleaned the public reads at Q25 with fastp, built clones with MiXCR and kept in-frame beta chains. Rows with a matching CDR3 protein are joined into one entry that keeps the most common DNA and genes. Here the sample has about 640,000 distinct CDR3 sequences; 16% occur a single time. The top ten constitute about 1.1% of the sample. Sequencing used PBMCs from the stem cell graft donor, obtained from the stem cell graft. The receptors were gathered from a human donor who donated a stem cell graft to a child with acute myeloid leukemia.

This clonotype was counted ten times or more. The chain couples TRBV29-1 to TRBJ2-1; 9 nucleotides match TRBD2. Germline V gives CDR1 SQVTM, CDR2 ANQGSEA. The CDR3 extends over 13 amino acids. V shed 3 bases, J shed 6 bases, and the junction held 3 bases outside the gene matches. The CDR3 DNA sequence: TGCAGCGTTGACTTTAGCGGGGGCAATGAGCAGTTCTTC. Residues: CSVDFSGGNEQFF.

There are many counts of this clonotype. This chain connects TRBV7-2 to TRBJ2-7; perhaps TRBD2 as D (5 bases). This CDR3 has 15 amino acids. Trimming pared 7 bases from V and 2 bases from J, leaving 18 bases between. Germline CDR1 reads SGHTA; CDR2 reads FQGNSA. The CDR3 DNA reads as TGTGCCAGCAACAAGGGCTCTCTGAGGGCCTACGAGCAGTACTTC. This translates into CASNKGSLRAYEQYF.

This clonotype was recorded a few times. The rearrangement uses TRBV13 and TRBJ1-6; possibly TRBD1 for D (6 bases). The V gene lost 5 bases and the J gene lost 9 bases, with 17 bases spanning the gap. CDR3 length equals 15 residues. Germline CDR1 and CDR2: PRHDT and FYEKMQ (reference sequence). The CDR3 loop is CASSPQTGLTSPLHF. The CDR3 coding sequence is TGTGCCAGCAGCCCCCAGACAGGATTAACTTCACCCCTCCACTTT.

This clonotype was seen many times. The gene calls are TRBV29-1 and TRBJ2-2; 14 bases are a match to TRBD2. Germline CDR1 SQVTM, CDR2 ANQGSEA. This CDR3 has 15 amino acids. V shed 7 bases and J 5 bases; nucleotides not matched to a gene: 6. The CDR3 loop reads CSASGLAGGTGELFF. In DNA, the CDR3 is TGCAGCGCCAGCGGACTAGCGGGGGGTACCGGGGAGCTGTTTTTT.

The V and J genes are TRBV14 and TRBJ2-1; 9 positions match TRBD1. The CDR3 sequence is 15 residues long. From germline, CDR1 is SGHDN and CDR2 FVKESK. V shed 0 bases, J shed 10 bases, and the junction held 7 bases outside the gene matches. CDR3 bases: TGTGCCAGCAGCCAAGATGGGACAGGGTTTAAAGAGCAGTTCTTC. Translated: CASSQDGTGFKEQFF.

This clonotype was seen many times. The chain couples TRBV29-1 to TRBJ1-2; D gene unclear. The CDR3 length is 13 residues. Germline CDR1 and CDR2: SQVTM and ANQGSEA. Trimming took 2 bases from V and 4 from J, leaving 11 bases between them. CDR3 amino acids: CSVESGAGYGYTF. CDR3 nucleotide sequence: TGCAGCGTTGAATCAGGAGCCGGCTATGGCTACACCTTC. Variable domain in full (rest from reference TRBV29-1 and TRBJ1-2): SAVISQKPSRDICQRGTSLTIQCQVDSQVTMMFWYRQQPGQSLTLIATANQGSEATYESGFVIDKFPISRPNLTFSTLTVSNMSPEDSSIYLCSVESGAGYGYTFGSGTRLTVV.

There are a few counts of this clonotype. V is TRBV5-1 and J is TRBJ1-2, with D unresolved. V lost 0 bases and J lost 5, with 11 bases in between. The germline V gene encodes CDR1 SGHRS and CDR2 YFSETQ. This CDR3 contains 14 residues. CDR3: CASSLVAVGYGYTF. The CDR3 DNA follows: TGCGCCAGCAGCTTGGTGGCGGTTGGATATGGCTACACCTTC.

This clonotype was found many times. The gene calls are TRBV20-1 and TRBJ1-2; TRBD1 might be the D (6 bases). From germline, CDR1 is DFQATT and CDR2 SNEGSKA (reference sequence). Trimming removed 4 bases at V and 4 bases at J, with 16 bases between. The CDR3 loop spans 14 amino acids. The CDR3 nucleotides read TGCAGTGCTAATGAGCAGGGGCAGGTCTATGGCTACACCTTC. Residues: CSANEQGQVYGYTF.

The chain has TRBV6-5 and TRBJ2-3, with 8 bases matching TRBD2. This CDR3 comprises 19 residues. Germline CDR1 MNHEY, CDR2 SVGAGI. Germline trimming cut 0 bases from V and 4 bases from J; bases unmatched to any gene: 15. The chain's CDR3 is CASSYSAGGLKRVADTQYF. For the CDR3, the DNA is TGTGCCAGCAGTTACTCGGCGGGGGGACTCAAAAGGGTCGCAGATACGCAGTATTTT.

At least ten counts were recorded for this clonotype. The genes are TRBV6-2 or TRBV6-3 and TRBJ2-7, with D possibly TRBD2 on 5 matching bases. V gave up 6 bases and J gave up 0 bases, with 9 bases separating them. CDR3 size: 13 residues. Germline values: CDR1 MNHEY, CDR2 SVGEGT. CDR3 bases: TGTGCCAGCAGCCAGACTAACTCCTACGAGCAGTACTTC. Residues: CASSQTNSYEQYF.

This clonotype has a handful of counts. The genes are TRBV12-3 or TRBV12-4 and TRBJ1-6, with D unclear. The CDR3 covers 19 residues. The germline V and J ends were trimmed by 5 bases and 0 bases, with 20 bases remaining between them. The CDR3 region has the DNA TGTGCCAGCAGTCTTCGGTTCAGTGTTGAGAGCTCCTATAATTCACCCCTCCACTTT. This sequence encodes CASSLRFSVESSYNSPLHF.

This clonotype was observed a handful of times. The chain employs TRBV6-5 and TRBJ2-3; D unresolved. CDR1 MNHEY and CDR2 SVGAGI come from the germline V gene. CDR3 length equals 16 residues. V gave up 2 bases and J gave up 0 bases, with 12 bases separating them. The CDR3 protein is CASSYRLATSTDTQYF. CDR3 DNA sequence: TGTGCCAGCAGTTACCGACTGGCTACCAGCACAGATACGCAGTATTTT.

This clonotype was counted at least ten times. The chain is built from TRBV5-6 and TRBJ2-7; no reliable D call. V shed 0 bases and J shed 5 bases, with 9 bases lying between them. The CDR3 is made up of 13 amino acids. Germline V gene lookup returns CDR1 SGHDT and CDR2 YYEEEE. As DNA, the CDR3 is TGTGCCAGCAGCTTGGGAAGGATTCACGAGCAGTACGTC. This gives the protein CASSLGRIHEQYV.

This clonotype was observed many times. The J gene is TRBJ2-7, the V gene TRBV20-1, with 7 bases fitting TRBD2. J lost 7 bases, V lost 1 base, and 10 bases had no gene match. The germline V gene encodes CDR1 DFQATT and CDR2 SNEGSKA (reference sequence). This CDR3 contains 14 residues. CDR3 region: CSARGRVSGGEQYV. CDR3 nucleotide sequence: TGCAGTGCTAGAGGGCGTGTATCGGGGGGAGAGCAGTACGTC.

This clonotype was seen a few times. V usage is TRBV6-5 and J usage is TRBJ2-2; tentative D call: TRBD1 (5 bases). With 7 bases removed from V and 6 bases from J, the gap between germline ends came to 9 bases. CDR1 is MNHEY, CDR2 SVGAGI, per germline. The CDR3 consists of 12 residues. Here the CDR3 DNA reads TGTGCCAGCAAGGGGCTGCCCGGGGAGCTGTTTTTT. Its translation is CASKGLPGELFF.

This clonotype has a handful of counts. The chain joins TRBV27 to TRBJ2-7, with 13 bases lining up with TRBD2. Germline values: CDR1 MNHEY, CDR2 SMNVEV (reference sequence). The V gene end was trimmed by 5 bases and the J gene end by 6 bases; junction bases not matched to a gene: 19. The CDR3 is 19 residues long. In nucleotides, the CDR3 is TGTGCCAGCAGTAAACTCCGCGGGACTAGCGGGGTTCTTGGGGCCGAGCAGTACGTC. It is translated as CASSKLRGTSGVLGAEQYV.

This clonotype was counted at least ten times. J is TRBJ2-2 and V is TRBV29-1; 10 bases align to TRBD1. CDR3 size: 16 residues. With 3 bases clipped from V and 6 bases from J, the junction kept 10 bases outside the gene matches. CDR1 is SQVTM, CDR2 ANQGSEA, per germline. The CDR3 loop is CSVEGPRDRGSGELFF. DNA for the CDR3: TGCAGCGTTGAGGGGCCCAGGGACAGGGGATCCGGGGAGCTGTTTTTT.

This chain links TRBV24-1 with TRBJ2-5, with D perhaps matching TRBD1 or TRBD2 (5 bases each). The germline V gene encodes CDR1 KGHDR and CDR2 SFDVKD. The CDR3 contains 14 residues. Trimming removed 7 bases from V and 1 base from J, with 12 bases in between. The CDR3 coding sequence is TGTGCCACCAGGGTCAGGGAGACCCAAGAGACCCAGTACTTC. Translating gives CATRVRETQETQYF.

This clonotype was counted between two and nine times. In DNA form, the CDR3 reads TGTGCCAGCAGCTTAGGCGCTAGGGATGAAAAACTGTTTTTT. Its protein is CASSLGARDEKLFF. The genes are TRBV7-9 and TRBJ1-4; no definite D call. Germline-derived CDR1 and CDR2 are SEHNR and FQNEAQ (reference sequence). This CDR3 region has 14 residues. V lost 1 base and J 6 bases, leaving 9 bases between the germline ends.

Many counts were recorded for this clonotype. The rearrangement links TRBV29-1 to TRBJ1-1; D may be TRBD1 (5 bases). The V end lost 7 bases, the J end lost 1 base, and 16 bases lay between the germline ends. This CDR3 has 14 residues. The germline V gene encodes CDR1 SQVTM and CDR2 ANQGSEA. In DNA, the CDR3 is TGCAGCGCCCCAATGAGGGGAGAGAACACTGAAGCTTTCTTT. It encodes CSAPMRGENTEAFF.

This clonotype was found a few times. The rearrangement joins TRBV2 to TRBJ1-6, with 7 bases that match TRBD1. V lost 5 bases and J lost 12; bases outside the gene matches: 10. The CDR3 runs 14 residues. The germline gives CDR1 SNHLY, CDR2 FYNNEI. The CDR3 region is CASSRDRVWEPLHF. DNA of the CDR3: TGTGCCAGCAGTAGAGACAGGGTTTGGGAACCCCTCCACTTT. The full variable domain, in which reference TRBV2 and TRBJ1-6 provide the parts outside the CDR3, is EPEVTQTPSHQVTQMGQEVILRCVPISNHLYFYWYRQILGQKVEFLVSFYNNEISEKSEIFDDQFSVERPDGSNFTLKIRSTKLEDSAMYFCASSRDRVWEPLHFGNGTRLTVT.